This TCR beta chain stems from a study of technical replicates of blood from a few donors. V dropped 3 bases and J dropped 3; count of bases not matched to a gene: 5. The germline V gene encodes CDR1 LGHNA and CDR2 YNFKEQ. The CDR3 runs to 15 residues. The method was immunoSEQ multiplex PCR; TCRdb's version includes in-frame clones alone and lacks a portion of them. The sample lists 75,000 to 100,000 clones, 85% to 95% occurring once. The sequence came from a human donor in good health. The chain has TRBV4-2 and TRBJ2-7; 10 bases fit TRBD2. Material: T cells isolated from PBMCs. The CDR3 sequence: CASSHVAGGDYEQYF. The CDR3 DNA reads as TGTGCCAGCAGCCACGTAGCGGGGGGAGACTACGAGCAGTACTTC.